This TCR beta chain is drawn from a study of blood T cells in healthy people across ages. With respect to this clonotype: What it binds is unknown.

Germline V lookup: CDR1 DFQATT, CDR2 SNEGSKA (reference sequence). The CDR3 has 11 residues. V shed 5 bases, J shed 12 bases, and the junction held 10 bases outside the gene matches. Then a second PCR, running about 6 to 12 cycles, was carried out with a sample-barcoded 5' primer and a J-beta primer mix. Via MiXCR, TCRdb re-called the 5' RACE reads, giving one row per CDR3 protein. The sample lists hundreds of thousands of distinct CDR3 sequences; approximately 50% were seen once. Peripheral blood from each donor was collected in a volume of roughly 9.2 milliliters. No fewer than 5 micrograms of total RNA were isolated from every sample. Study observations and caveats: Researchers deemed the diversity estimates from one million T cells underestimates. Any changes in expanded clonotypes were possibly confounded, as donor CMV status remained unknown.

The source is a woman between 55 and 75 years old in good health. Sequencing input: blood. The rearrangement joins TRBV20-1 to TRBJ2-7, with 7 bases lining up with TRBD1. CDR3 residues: CSADLGQAMYF. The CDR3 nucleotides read TGCAGTGCTGACCTAGGACAGGCCATGTACTTC.